Below, one T cell receptor (beta chain) is given with its context. The record originates from a study of blood T cell repertoires in COVID-19. Study-wide context: Both acute and convalescent COVID-19 samples were obtained from the United States, Italy and Spain.

The method was immunoSEQ multiplex PCR; TCRdb's version includes in-frame clones alone and lacks a portion of them. The sample yields under 200,000 clones, 75% to 85% seen once. The CDR3 runs 11 residues. Trimming took off 5 bases at V and 10 bases at J, with 12 bases between the two ends. The germline gives CDR1 DFQATT, CDR2 SNEGSKA (reference sequence). The clonotype originates from a man in his sixties with acute or convalescent COVID-19. The specimen sequenced was peripheral blood. This chain connects TRBV20-1 to TRBJ1-3; D remains unclear. DNA of the CDR3: TGCAGTGCTCGCGGGGTGGGGACCATATATTTT. Its protein product is CSARGVGTIYF.